These 23 T cell receptor beta chains share one sample of origin, sequenced in a study of T-cell reconstitution after alpha-beta-depleted transplantation in children. Using unique molecular identifiers, the investigators prepared the TCRbeta library. TCRdb re-derived calls from the PCR reads in MiXCR, one entry per CDR3 protein. This table has roughly 420,000 distinct CDR3 sequences, 15% to 20% appearing once. Material: PBMCs, mostly from graft donor cells, obtained 360 days after TCRalphabeta/CD19-depleted stem cell transplant. These receptors came from a boy in the first two years of life who had a stem cell transplant for Wiskott-Aldrich syndrome, so the T cells may come from the graft donor.

The J gene is TRBJ2-1, the V gene TRBV7-9; 10 positions agree with TRBD2. Germline CDR1 reads SEHNR; CDR2 reads FQNEAQ (reference sequence). The CDR3 has 16 residues. J was trimmed by 6 bases and V by 5 bases; bases with no gene match: 10. The CDR3 loop is CASSHPAGGPFNEQFF. DNA for the CDR3: TGTGCCAGCAGCCATCCAGCGGGAGGGCCGTTCAATGAGCAGTTCTTC.

V gene TRBV6-4 combines with J gene TRBJ2-5; TRBD2 matches 11 bases. The CDR3 has 16 amino acids. V trimming: 0 bases; J trimming: 3 bases; junction bases outside the gene matches: 3. Germline V gives CDR1 MRHNA, CDR2 SNTAGT. The CDR3 nucleotides read TGTGCCAGCAGTGACTCCGGGACTAGCGGTAAAGAGACCCAGTACTTC. Protein product: CASSDSGTSGKETQYF.

CDR3 DNA sequence: TGTGCCAGCAGTTTAGGGGAATCGAACACCGGGGAGCTGTTTTTT. Residues: CASSLGESNTGELFF. This chain joins TRBV12-3 or TRBV12-4 and TRBJ2-2, with D unclear. V lost 1 base and J 0 bases, leaving 6 bases between the germline ends. The CDR3 sequence is 15 residues long.

Many counts were recorded for this clonotype. The J gene is TRBJ1-1, the V gene TRBV25-1; D perhaps matches TRBD1 (5 bases). CDR1 and CDR2 from the germline V gene are MGHDK and SYGVNS. This CDR3 comprises 14 residues. The germline V and J ends were trimmed by 0 bases and 4 bases, with 9 bases remaining between them. CDR3 sequence (DNA): TGTGCCAGCAGTGAATATGGGGGGGTCACTGAAGCTTTCTTT. It encodes CASSEYGGVTEAFF.

This chain uses TRBV7-2 with TRBJ2-1; the match to TRBD1 covers 8 bases. Germline CDR1 and CDR2: SGHTA and FQGNSA. The CDR3 has 14 amino acids. Trimming at V came to 1 base and at J to 15 bases, leaving 11 bases not matched to a gene. The CDR3 DNA follows: TGTGCCAGCAGCTTAGTTTTCGTCGGACAGGGTTGGTTCTTC. This gives the protein CASSLVFVGQGWFF. Based on the CDR3 plus reference TRBV7-2 and TRBJ2-1, the full variable domain is GAGVSQSPSNKVTEKGKDVELRCDPISGHTALYWYRQSLGQGLEFLIYFQGNSAPDKSGLPSDRFSAERTGGSVSTLTIQRTQQEDSAVYLCASSLVFVGQGWFFGPGTRLTVL.

The rearrangement links TRBV5-1 to TRBJ2-3; D unresolved. The CDR3 covers 14 residues. Germline V CDR1 and CDR2: SGHRS, YFSETQ. Trimming took 4 bases from V and 1 from J, leaving 10 bases between them. Here the CDR3 reads CASSLYLGTDTQYF. CDR3 sequence (DNA): TGCGCCAGCAGCCTTTACCTGGGCACAGATACGCAGTATTTT.

This clonotype was seen more than once but under ten times. This rearrangement joins TRBV5-1 to TRBJ2-7; D gene uncertain. The CDR3 sequence is 15 residues long. The germline V gene has CDR1 SGHRS and CDR2 YFSETQ. The V end was cut by 0 bases, the J end by 2 bases, with 12 bases between. The CDR3 reads CASSLALGRAYEQYF. DNA for the CDR3: TGCGCCAGCAGCTTGGCCCTGGGCAGAGCCTACGAGCAGTACTTC.

This clonotype was picked up many times. This rearrangement joins TRBV9 to TRBJ2-1, with a tentative D call TRBD2 (6 bases). The CDR3 totals 17 residues. CDR1 and CDR2 (germline): SGDLS, YYNGEE. V shed 0 bases and J shed 8 bases, with 21 bases lying between them. This CDR3 reads CASSVDSGWRVRDEQFF. The CDR3 DNA follows: TGTGCCAGCAGCGTAGATTCAGGTTGGAGGGTGAGAGATGAGCAGTTCTTC.

This clonotype was found a few times. The V and J genes are TRBV9 and TRBJ2-2; no firm D call. The CDR3 covers 16 residues. The germline V and J ends were trimmed by 0 bases and 0 bases, with 9 bases remaining between them. From germline, CDR1 is SGDLS and CDR2 YYNGEE. The CDR3 loop is CASSVGKHANTGELFF. For the CDR3, the DNA is TGTGCCAGCAGCGTAGGAAAACACGCGAACACCGGGGAGCTGTTTTTT. The entire variable domain, with the rest obtained from reference TRBV9 and TRBJ2-2, is as follows: DSGVTQTPKHLITATGQRVTLRCSPRSGDLSVYWYQQSLDQGLQFLIQYYNGEERAKGNILERFSAQQFPDLHSELNLSSLELGDSALYFCASSVGKHANTGELFFGEGSRLTVL.

This clonotype was observed a handful of times. V and J are TRBV5-4 and TRBJ2-5, with 8 bases aligning to TRBD1. The CDR3 consists of 14 residues. The V segment lost 3 bases and the J segment 3 bases; nucleotides outside the gene matches: 4. Germline loops: CDR1 SGHNT, CDR2 YYREEE (reference sequence). CDR3 coding DNA: TGTGCCAGCAGCTCAAAGGACAGGGAAGAGACCCAGTACTTC. This sequence encodes CASSSKDREETQYF.

This clonotype was found a few times. The chain has TRBV7-6 and TRBJ2-2, with D perhaps TRBD1 (5 bases). CDR1 and CDR2 (germline): SGHVS, FNYEAQ. V was clipped by 5 bases and J by 7 bases, with 11 bases between them. The CDR3 loop spans 13 amino acids. The CDR3 loop reads CASSPYRSGELFF. Written as DNA, the CDR3 is TGTGCCAGCAGCCCGTACAGGAGCGGGGAGCTGTTTTTT.

The rearrangement uses TRBV20-1 and TRBJ2-5; D possibly matches TRBD1 or TRBD2 (5 bases each). The CDR3 contains 13 residues. Between the trimmed V and J ends, which lost 3 bases and 4 bases, there was a span of 12 bases. Germline V gene data show CDR1 as DFQATT and CDR2 as SNEGSKA (reference sequence). CDR3 sequence reads: CSASVGVGETQYF. CDR3 sequence (DNA): TGCAGTGCTAGCGTGGGGGTAGGAGAGACCCAGTACTTC.

This rearrangement joins TRBV3-1 to TRBJ2-1; the D is unclear. The CDR3 sequence is 11 residues long. V dropped 3 bases and J dropped 10 bases, with 7 bases sitting between them. Germline CDR1 and CDR2: LGHDT and YNNKEL (reference sequence). The CDR3 region has the DNA TGTGCCAGCAGCCAGGTTAGCGAGCAGTTCTTC. Residues: CASSQVSEQFF.

This clonotype was found a few times. The chain employs TRBV29-1 and TRBJ2-7; D gene ambiguous. The germline V gene has CDR1 SQVTM and CDR2 ANQGSEA. Trimming removed 0 bases at V and 7 bases at J, with 7 bases between. CDR3 length: 11 residues. This CDR3 reads CSVEDLKEQYF. For the CDR3, the DNA is TGCAGCGTTGAAGATCTTAAGGAGCAGTACTTC.

The chain is built from TRBV7-2 and TRBJ2-1, with 15 bases lining up with TRBD2. Germline values: CDR1 SGHTA, CDR2 FQGNSA. V dropped 5 bases and J dropped 8; count of bases not matched to a gene: 4. This CDR3 comprises 15 residues. The CDR3 sequence: CASSPGLAGGHEQFF. CDR3 sequence (DNA): TGTGCCAGCAGCCCGGGACTAGCGGGAGGTCATGAGCAGTTCTTC.

This clonotype showed up many times. The V gene is TRBV6-1, the J gene TRBJ2-7; D might be TRBD1 (6 bases). This CDR3 comprises 11 residues. Deletions cut 11 bases from V and 3 bases from J, with 11 bases between. Germline values: CDR1 MNHNS, CDR2 SASEGT. CDR3 bases: TGTGCCGCCGGACAGTTCTACGAGCAGTACTTC. The encoded protein is CAAGQFYEQYF.

This chain uses TRBV7-8 with TRBJ1-5, with TRBD1 as a possible D gene (5 bases). This CDR3 contains 14 residues. With 1 base removed from V and 7 bases from J, the gap between germline ends came to 11 bases. CDR1 SGHVS and CDR2 FQNEAQ come from the germline V gene. This CDR3 reads CASSLDTGGQPQHF. DNA of the CDR3: TGTGCCAGCAGCTTAGATACGGGGGGGCAGCCCCAGCATTTT.

V is TRBV5-1 and J is TRBJ2-7; D unresolved. The CDR3 length is 13 residues. The germline V gene has CDR1 SGHRS and CDR2 YFSETQ. V shed 8 bases and J shed 3 bases, with 15 bases lying between them. The CDR3 sequence is CASSSGYYYEQYF. CDR3 coding DNA: TGCGCCAGTTCGAGTGGGTACTACTACGAGCAGTACTTC.

In this sample, this clonotype turned up a few times. V and J are TRBV5-1 and TRBJ2-1, with 9 bases matching TRBD2. CDR3 length: 15 residues. The V segment lost 3 bases and the J segment 4 bases; nucleotides outside the gene matches: 5. CDR1 and CDR2 (germline): SGHRS, YFSETQ. In DNA, the CDR3 is TGCGCCAGCAGCTCGAGCGGGAGGACTTACAATGAGCAGTTCTTC. It specifies CASSSSGRTYNEQFF.

J is TRBJ2-4 and V is TRBV30, with 9 bases identical to TRBD1. Per the germline V gene, CDR1 is GTSNPN and CDR2 is SVGIG (reference sequence). The CDR3 spans 13 residues. V lost 5 bases to trimming and J lost 2 bases; unmatched junction nucleotides: 1. As DNA, the CDR3 is TGTGCCTGGGGGACAGGGACCAAAAACATTCAGTACTTC. This sequence encodes CAWGTGTKNIQYF.

This clonotype was recorded many times. J is TRBJ2-1 and V is TRBV20-1; TRBD2 matches 8 bases. The CDR3 has 18 amino acids. The germline gives CDR1 DFQATT, CDR2 SNEGSKA (reference sequence). Trimming at V came to 6 bases and at J to 10 bases, leaving 26 bases not matched to a gene. The CDR3 sequence: CSAPGPLEVAGIFKEQFF. CDR3 coding DNA: TGCAGTGCCCCTGGCCCCCTAGAGGTAGCGGGGATTTTTAAGGAGCAGTTCTTC.

The chain joins TRBV5-1 to TRBJ2-2, with D tentatively TRBD1 (5 bases). The germline V and J ends were trimmed by 4 bases and 1 base, with 11 bases remaining between them. Germline CDR1 reads SGHRS; CDR2 reads YFSETQ. This CDR3 contains 15 residues. The CDR3 nucleotides are TGCGCCAGCAGCAAAGGACACGGGAACACCGGGGAGCTGTTTTTT. It yields the protein CASSKGHGNTGELFF. Based on the CDR3 plus reference TRBV5-1 and TRBJ2-2, the full variable domain is KAGVTQTPRYLIKTRGQQVTLSCSPISGHRSVSWYQQTPGQGLQFLFEYFSETQRNKGNFPGRFSGRQFSNSRSEMNVSTLELGDSALYLCASSKGHGNTGELFFGEGSRLTVL.

The table lists this clonotype with a few counts. V gene TRBV25-1 combines with J gene TRBJ2-1; the D gene is possibly TRBD1 (6 bases). The CDR3 has 17 amino acids. The germline V gene encodes CDR1 MGHDK and CDR2 SYGVNS. The V end lost 1 base, the J end lost 0 bases, and 13 bases lay between the germline ends. CDR3 region: CASSEWWTANSYNEQFF. In DNA form, the CDR3 reads TGTGCCAGCAGTGAATGGTGGACAGCCAACTCCTACAATGAGCAGTTCTTC.